The 16 T cell receptor beta chains below come from one sample, sequenced in a study of Ad26.COV2.S vaccination and SARS-CoV-2 variants. The treatment: 15 to 20 received Ad26.COV2.S at low or high dose, single or two shots; about 5 received placebo; per-sample allocation not given. The study sampled participants on day 63 after the first vaccine or placebo injection. The repertoire was sequenced with immunoSEQ multiplex PCR; TCRdb's copy has only in-frame clones and lacks some. The table lists more than 300,000 clones, roughly 84% of them singletons. The sequencing here drew on peripheral blood, taken in a trial of Ad26.COV2.S vaccine versus placebo. The receptors were sampled from a person aged 18-60 years who received the Ad26.COV2.S COVID-19 vaccine or a placebo.

This chain links TRBV6-5 with TRBJ2-7; 9 bases are shared with TRBD1. Trimming cost V 8 bases and J 3 bases; bases outside gene matches: 8. CDR3 length: 14 residues. Germline V gives CDR1 MNHEY, CDR2 SVGAGI. The CDR3 DNA sequence: TGTGCCAGCCGCGGACAGGGGACAATCTACGAGCAGTACTTC. It specifies CASRGQGTIYEQYF.

The chain links TRBV6-2 or TRBV6-3 to TRBJ1-1, with D maybe TRBD1 (5 bases). The CDR3 spans 14 residues. The V and J ends lost 2 bases and 4 bases respectively, with 11 bases between them. Germline V gene data show CDR1 as MNHEY and CDR2 as SVGEGT. CDR3 sequence reads: CASSYHDRPTEAFF. The CDR3 DNA follows: TGTGCCAGCAGTTACCATGACAGACCCACTGAAGCTTTCTTT.

V gene TRBV24-1 combines with J gene TRBJ2-2; a possible D gene is TRBD2 (8 bases). This CDR3 contains 14 residues. Germline values: CDR1 KGHDR, CDR2 SFDVKD. The ends were cut back, 4 bases at V and 13 bases at J, with 18 bases in the middle. CDR3 nucleotides: TGTGCCACCAGTGACTCGGGAGGGGGCGTGGGGCTGTTTTTT. Encoded protein: CATSDSGGGVGLFF.

This clone has a single count. The chain employs TRBV12-2 and TRBJ1-6. TRBV12-2 is an annotated pseudogene. The CDR3 spans 14 residues. The CDR3, as DNA: TGTGCAAGTCGCTTAAGTTTCACTCGTTCACCCCTCCACTTT. Protein sequence: CASRLSFTRSPLHF.

The CDR3 loop is CATGQGAPEQFF. For the CDR3, the DNA is TGTGCCACCGGACAGGGGGCTCCTGAGCAGTTCTTC. The J gene is TRBJ2-1, the V gene TRBV10-3; 11 nucleotides line up with TRBD1. The trim removed 10 bases at V and 9 bases at J, leaving 5 bases unmatched. This CDR3 spans 12 amino acids. CDR1 and CDR2 (germline): ENHRY, SYGVKD.

The rearrangement uses TRBV29-1 and TRBJ1-2, with D possibly being TRBD1 (6 bases). CDR3 length equals 12 residues. Looked up from germline, CDR1 is SQVTM and CDR2 is ANQGSEA. Trimming pared 0 bases from V and 5 bases from J, leaving 7 bases between. The CDR3: CSVEDRGYGYTF. The CDR3 DNA is TGCAGCGTTGAAGACAGGGGTTATGGCTACACCTTC.

The chain combines TRBV21-1 with TRBJ1-2; the DNA was not used to check the table's D call, TRBD1. TRBV21-1 is a pseudogene. CDR3 length: 15 amino acids. The CDR3 nucleotides are TGTGCCAGCAGCAAGACAGGGGGACCTAACTATGGCTACACCTTC. Its translation is CASSKTGGPNYGYTF.

The chain carries TRBV7-6 and TRBJ1-2; the D gene is possibly TRBD1 (5 bases). The CDR3 length is 16 residues. Germline assignment: CDR1 SGHVS and CDR2 FNYEAQ. V shed 4 bases and J shed 4 bases, with 19 bases lying between them. CDR3 DNA sequence: TGTGCCAGCAGCTCCGGTTCCCGGGGGGGAGCCTATGGCTACACCTTC. It yields the protein CASSSGSRGGAYGYTF.

The chain uses TRBV29-1 and TRBJ2-1; 8 positions agree with TRBD1. CDR1 is SQVTM, CDR2 ANQGSEA, per germline. V shed 6 bases and J 4 bases; nucleotides not matched to a gene: 5. The CDR3 runs 13 residues. In nucleotides, the CDR3 is TGCAGCGTCCAGGGGGCGTCTTACAATGAGCAGTTCTTC. Amino acids: CSVQGASYNEQFF.

The rearrangement joins TRBV2 to TRBJ1-1; 9 bases agree with TRBD1. The CDR3 is 16 residues long. V was pared by 4 bases and J by 4 bases, with 10 bases of the junction left unmatched. The germline V gene encodes CDR1 SNHLY and CDR2 FYNNEI. CDR3 sequence reads: CASSVQGAGLGTEAFF. For the CDR3, the DNA is TGTGCCAGCAGTGTACAGGGGGCTGGGTTGGGCACTGAAGCTTTCTTT.

The chain has TRBV25-1 and TRBJ1-2, with TRBD1 matching 8 bases. Germline V lookup: CDR1 MGHDK, CDR2 SYGVNS. The CDR3 is 16 amino acids. The J segment lost 7 bases and the V segment lost 7 bases, leaving 17 bases of the junction unmatched. CDR3 residues: CASTLSGTGNIRGYTF. The CDR3, as DNA: TGTGCCAGCACCCTATCCGGGACAGGCAATATTCGTGGCTACACCTTC.

This chain joins TRBV9 and TRBJ1-2; 7 bases agree with TRBD1. Looked up from germline, CDR1 is SGDLS and CDR2 is YYNGEE. Trimming cost V 4 bases and J 1 base; bases outside gene matches: 7. The CDR3 runs to 15 residues. The CDR3 sequence is CASSPRDRNNYGYTF. CDR3 sequence (DNA): TGTGCCAGCAGCCCGAGGGACAGAAATAACTATGGCTACACCTTC.

V and J are TRBV10-1 and TRBJ1-1; D uncertain. Deletions cut 3 bases from V and 1 base from J, with 3 bases between. CDR3 length equals 12 residues. The germline V gene encodes CDR1 WNHNN and CDR2 SYGVQD (reference sequence). The CDR3 DNA reads TGCGCCAGCAGTGAATCGAACACTGAAGCTTTCTTT. Translation gives CASSESNTEAFF.

This sequence joins TRBV4-3 and TRBJ1-3; 7 bases match TRBD1. The length of the CDR3 is 16 residues. V was clipped by 0 bases and J by 2 bases; unmatched bases: 4. Germline V gene data show CDR1 as LGHNA and CDR2 as YSLEER. CDR3 loop: CASSQDPQGAGNTIYF. In DNA form, the CDR3 reads TGCGCCAGCAGCCAAGACCCCCAGGGGGCTGGAAACACCATATATTTT.

The rearrangement uses TRBV4-3 and TRBJ1-1, with no clear D. The CDR3 sequence is 13 residues long. Germline V gene sequence: CDR1 LGHNA, CDR2 YSLEER. The V end lost 4 bases, the J end lost 1 base, and 7 bases lay between the germline ends. The CDR3 here is CASSLGKNTEAFF. The CDR3 DNA is TGCGCCAGCAGCCTAGGCAAGAACACTGAAGCTTTCTTT.

The J gene is TRBJ2-7, the V gene TRBV27, with 8 bases matching TRBD2. Per germline, CDR1 MNHEY and CDR2 SMNVEV (reference sequence). CDR3 length: 14 amino acids. V was clipped by 7 bases and J by 2 bases; unmatched bases: 7. This chain's CDR3 is CASKSGGAPYEQYF. The CDR3 bases are TGTGCCAGCAAATCGGGGGGGGCCCCCTACGAGCAGTACTTC.